Below, 8 T cell receptor beta chains from the same sample are listed, as sequenced in a study of cytomegalovirus exposure and HLA in healthy donors. The method was immunoSEQ multiplex PCR; TCRdb's version includes in-frame clones alone and lacks a portion of them. This table holds about 180,000 clones, roughly 89% found once. The sequenced sample was PBMCs. These receptors were taken from a woman in her twenties or thirties in good health and CMV-seronegative.

Only a few counts were recorded for this clone. V usage is TRBV4-1 and J usage is TRBJ2-7; D is unclear. The CDR3 is 16 amino acids. V gave up 1 base and J gave up 4 bases, with 17 bases separating them. Germline CDR1 and CDR2: MGHRA and YSYEKL. This chain's CDR3 is CASSQGAAVRAYEQYF. DNA of the CDR3: TGCGCCAGCAGCCAAGGAGCCGCTGTTCGAGCGTACGAGCAGTACTTC.

The V gene is TRBV10-3, the J gene TRBJ1-6; perhaps TRBD1 as D (6 bases). Looked up from germline, CDR1 is ENHRY and CDR2 is SYGVKD. The ends were cut back, 2 bases at V and 10 bases at J, with 24 bases in the middle. This CDR3 has 18 amino acids. CDR3 sequence reads: CAISETWPRQAKGSPLHF. The DNA of the CDR3 is TGTGCCATCAGTGAGACGTGGCCAAGACAGGCAAAAGGCTCACCCCTCCACTTT.

The chain couples TRBV5-1 to TRBJ1-1; tentative D call: TRBD1 (5 bases). Trimming shortened V by 3 bases and J by 3 bases, and 12 bases separated the two germline ends. CDR1 is SGHRS, CDR2 YFSETQ, per germline. The CDR3 length is 14 residues. CDR3 sequence (DNA): TGCGCCAGCAGCTCTAGTCAGGGCGACACTGAAGCTTTCTTT. This encodes CASSSSQGDTEAFF.

V usage is TRBV6-1 and J usage is TRBJ2-1; TRBD2 agrees at 11 bases. This CDR3 has 17 residues. The trim removed 3 bases at V and 1 base at J, leaving 5 bases unmatched. In germline, CDR1 is MNHNS, CDR2 SASEGT. The CDR3: CASSDIAGGPSYNEQFF. The CDR3 DNA sequence: TGTGCCAGCAGTGATATAGCGGGGGGGCCGTCCTACAATGAGCAGTTCTTC.

J is TRBJ2-7 and V is TRBV15; D call uncertain. Trimming pared 5 bases from V and 2 bases from J, leaving 13 bases between. Germline V gene data show CDR1 as LNHNV and CDR2 as YYDKDF (reference sequence). CDR3 length: 14 residues. CDR3 residues: CATSPGITTYEQYF. As DNA, the CDR3 is TGTGCCACCAGCCCTGGCATAACAACCTACGAGCAGTACTTC.

This clone occurred once. The chain recombines TRBV7-9 with TRBJ1-3; D is unclear. Trimming left V 5 bases short and J 0 bases short, with 14 bases between. The CDR3 has 16 residues. The V gene's germline CDR1 is SEHNR and CDR2 FQNEAQ (reference sequence). The CDR3 DNA sequence: TGTGCCAGCAGCCCACCGGGAGACCTCTCTGGAAACACCATATATTTT. It codes for CASSPPGDLSGNTIYF.

This clone has just one count. The V and J genes are TRBV4-2 and TRBJ2-1; no definite D call. With 1 base removed from V and 0 bases from J, the gap between germline ends came to 7 bases. Looked up from germline, CDR1 is LGHNA and CDR2 is YNFKEQ. This CDR3 is 15 amino acids long. CDR3: CASSQGAHSYNEQFF. In nucleotides, the CDR3 is TGTGCCAGCAGCCAAGGCGCGCACTCCTACAATGAGCAGTTCTTC.

This clone has just one count. CDR3 in amino acids: CASSLGSGVGLSTDTQYF. In nucleotides, the CDR3 is TGTGCCAGCAGCTTAGGTAGTGGGGTGGGGCTTAGCACAGATACGCAGTATTTT. This chain uses TRBV7-8 with TRBJ2-3; TRBD1 is a possible D gene (5 bases). This CDR3 region has 18 residues. Trimming pared 1 base from V and 0 bases from J, leaving 17 bases between. The germline gives CDR1 SGHVS, CDR2 FQNEAQ. Based on the CDR3 plus reference TRBV7-8 and TRBJ2-3, the full variable domain is GAGVSQSPRYKVAKRGQDVALRCDPISGHVSLFWYQQALGQGPEFLTYFQNEAQLDKSGLPSDRFFAERPEGSVSTLKIQRTQQEDSAVYLCASSLGSGVGLSTDTQYFGPGTRLTVL.